Sequencing of this TCR beta chain was carried out in a study of T cell repertoires in cytomegalovirus infection. Across the whole study: Recently identified HLA-C-restricted CMV epitopes and well-studied HLA-B-restricted CMV epitopes were used by the study. Both a matching HLA type and CMV infection were indicated by public TCR beta signatures.

Unmatched junction bases numbered 16, after V lost 5 bases and J lost 3 bases. Germline CDR1 and CDR2: SGHTA and FQGNSA. The CDR3 contains 19 residues. Many counts were recorded for this clonotype. The antigen remains undetermined. A single record per CDR3 protein comes from TCRdb applying MiXCR to the reads. The sample records about 480,000 distinct CDR3 sequences, around 30% being singletons. Study-level points and caveats: Clonotypes of TCR beta that were HLA-C-restricted and CMV-specific dominated the ex vivo response. Cumulative public TCR beta family frequency identified carriers of CMV plus the relevant HLA.

The input for sequencing was cultured PBMCs, taken from culture after CMV antigen stimulation. The gene calls are TRBV7-2 and TRBJ2-1; 10 bases agree with TRBD2. The TCR sequence derives from a human donor in good health (CMV status not recorded). Some clones in this sample may be carry-over from other donors' samples. The CDR3 here is CASSTLAGILVDLYNEQFF. The CDR3 bases are TGTGCCAGCAGCACACTAGCGGGGATACTCGTAGATCTCTACAATGAGCAGTTCTTC.